This T cell receptor beta chain is drawn from a study of response to subunit inactivated influenza vaccine. Study-wide results and limits: Each seasonal influenza vaccination recruits few new T cells, the authors suggested.

With regard to this clonotype: Its antigen remains unidentified.

The germline CDR1 and CDR2 sequences are LNHNV and YYDKDF (reference sequence). Trimming took 1 base from V and 3 from J; bases not matched to a gene: 7. CDR3 size: 16 residues. TCRdb reprocessed the RT-PCR reads with MiXCR, giving one entry per CDR3 protein. The sample records 590,000 or so distinct CDR3 sequences, 14% being singletons. This material consisted of PBMCs from blood, taken roughly 2 weeks before vaccination. The V call is TRBV15, the J call TRBJ2-3, with TRBD2 identical over 7 bases. This clonotype originated in a man aged 50-60 years who received an inactivated influenza vaccine. The CDR3 sequence: CATSRADGRYTDTQYF. DNA for the CDR3: TGTGCCACCAGCAGAGCCGACGGGAGGTATACAGATACGCAGTATTTT.